This T cell receptor beta chain emerged from a study of T cells after yellow fever vaccination. The trim removed 3 bases at V and 1 base at J, leaving 8 bases unmatched. The CDR3 has 17 amino acids. Germline-derived CDR1 and CDR2 are SEHNR and FQNEAQ (reference sequence). This clonotype has at least ten counts. A single record per CDR3 protein comes from TCRdb applying MiXCR to the 5' RACE reads. The profile shows about 50,000 distinct CDR3 sequences, less than 9% of them singletons. The source of this sequence is a man between 18 and 35 years old who received the YFV17D yellow fever vaccine. This rearrangement joins TRBV7-9 to TRBJ2-5; 10 positions match TRBD1. Source: CD8+ T cells sorted from PBMCs, taken less than 16 days after the first yellow fever vaccination. The CDR3 sequence: CASSFTFGTGVQETQYF. CDR3 nucleotides: TGTGCCAGCAGCTTTACCTTCGGGACAGGGGTCCAAGAGACCCAGTACTTC.